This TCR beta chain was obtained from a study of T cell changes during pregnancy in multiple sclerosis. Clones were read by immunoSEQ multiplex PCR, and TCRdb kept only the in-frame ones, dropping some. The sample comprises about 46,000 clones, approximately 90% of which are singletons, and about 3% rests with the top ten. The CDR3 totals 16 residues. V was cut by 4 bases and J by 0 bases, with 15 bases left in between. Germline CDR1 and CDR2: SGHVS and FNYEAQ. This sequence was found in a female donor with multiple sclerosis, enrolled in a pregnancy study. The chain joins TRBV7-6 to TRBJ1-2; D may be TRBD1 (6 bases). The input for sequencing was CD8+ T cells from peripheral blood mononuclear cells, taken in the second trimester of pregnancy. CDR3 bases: TGTGCCAGCAGCTCCATCCCGGCAGGGGCTAACTATGGCTACACCTTC. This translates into CASSSIPAGANYGYTF.